This entry is about one TCR beta chain. Generated by immunoSEQ multiplex PCR, the TCRdb table keeps only in-frame clones and is missing some. Among hundreds of thousands of clones listed, about 87% were seen once. This sample was taken from a study of shared T cell receptors in the human thymus. This sample also belongs to another study, concerning human thymus T cells.

The sequence came from a boy under two years old with a congenital heart defect. The sequencing sample was made of thymocytes.

Written as DNA, the CDR3 is TGTGCCAGCAGCCGAGGGACAGTACCGGTGACAGATACGCAGTATTTT. The encoded protein is CASSRGTVPVTDTQYF. The rearrangement uses TRBV7-9 and TRBJ2-3; 7 bases line up with TRBD1. Unmatched junction bases numbered 11, after V lost 5 bases and J lost 3 bases. CDR1 and CDR2 from the germline V gene are SEHNR and FQNEAQ (reference sequence). This CDR3 region has 16 residues.